This is a list of T cell receptor beta chains from one sample in a study of CXCR3-negative and CXCR3-positive naive CD8 T cells. For each CDR3 protein, TCRdb gives one entry from its re-call of the 5' RACE reads, without DNA. The specimen's table records some 110,000 distinct CDR3 sequences. Sample: naive CXCR3+ CD8+ T cells from blood. Receptor source: a human donor in good health. Some clones in this sample may be carry-over from other donors' samples. The CDR3 runs from the conserved cysteine through the conserved F or W.

CDR3 length,J gene,V gene,CDR3 protein
15,TRBJ2-1,TRBV5-1,CASDFGLAAYNEQFF
13,TRBJ2-3,TRBV12-3/TRBV12-4,CASGSSPSDTQYF
14,TRBJ2-1,TRBV7-9,CGSSPEQGVNEQFF
15,TRBJ2-3,TRBV12-3/TRBV12-4,CASSLLREALDTQYF
15,TRBJ2-7,TRBV7-9,CASSPTGGHKYEQYF
15,TRBJ1-1,TRBV6-5,CASSSGQALNTEAFF
16,TRBJ2-7,TRBV5-5,CASSFITGGDPYEQYF
14,TRBJ2-2,TRBV25-1,CASSPLGRTGELFF
14,TRBJ2-7,TRBV7-9,CASSPGQIAYEQYF
14,TRBJ1-4,TRBV29-1,CSVEFAGGGEKLFF
14,TRBJ2-1,TRBV20-1,CSSTGTSGYNEQFF
14,TRBJ2-3,TRBV7-3,CASSFRDSTDTQYF
16,TRBJ2-1,TRBV28,CASSPSPGQGINEQFF
14,TRBJ1-5,TRBV4-1,CASSQIFGPQPQHF
14,TRBJ2-3,TRBV3-1,CASSQVSNTDTQYF
14,TRBJ1-1,TRBV15,CAITPGGMNTEAFF
14,TRBJ2-1,TRBV6-5,CASSFHGTKNEQFF
13,TRBJ1-2,TRBV21-1,CASHIRVDYGYTF
16,TRBJ1-2,TRBV4-3,CASSPKQTGQIYGYTF
14,TRBJ2-1,TRBV19,CASSPQLLYNEQFF
15,TRBJ2-2,TRBV19,CASRLTGGATGELFF
12,TRBJ2-5,TRBV29-1,CSVRDIAETQYF
12,TRBJ2-1,TRBV23-1,CASSREGREQFF
15,TRBJ1-3,TRBV4-1,CASSHGAGSGNTIYF
15,TRBJ1-1,TRBV5-1,CASSLRTGTNTEAFF
12,TRBJ2-7,TRBV7-8,CASSLADYEQYF
14,TRBJ2-7,TRBV5-4,CASSLGGYSYEQYF
14,TRBJ2-6,TRBV5-6,CASSLHSGANVLTF
13,TRBJ2-7,TRBV29-1,CSVDGGQLYEQYF
13,TRBJ2-3,TRBV5-1,CASATPVADTQYF
11,TRBJ2-7,TRBV4-1,CASSQDYEQYF
15,TRBJ1-2,TRBV9,CASSAHESYDYGYTF
15,TRBJ2-7,TRBV4-3,CASSQGPRDSYEQYF
16,TRBJ2-2,TRBV6-2/TRBV6-3,CASSSTWTSYTGELFF
14,TRBJ1-1,TRBV20-1,CSAPNRDVPGEAFF
13,TRBJ2-7,TRBV6-2/TRBV6-3,CASLTGYSYEQYF